The 6 T cell receptor beta chains listed next were all sequenced from one sample in a study of CD4+ T cells in melanoma. This table comes from immunoSEQ multiplex PCR, and its TCRdb copy is limited to in-frame clones, with some not included. The sample holds some 83 clones. Material for sequencing was a T cell line or clone, from whole sample or a sorted T cell fraction (not recorded which). The origin of the receptors is a human donor with melanoma. Some clones in this sample may be carry-over from other donors' samples.

The chain is built from TRBV19 and TRBJ2-7; 12 bases agree with TRBD2. The germline CDR1 and CDR2 sequences are LNHDA and SQIVND (reference sequence). Trimming took 5 bases from V and 4 from J; bases not matched to a gene: 6. There are 15 residues in the CDR3. The CDR3 DNA sequence: TGTGCCAGTAGTTTGGGACTAGCGGGTGGTTACGAGCAGTACTTC. Its translation: CASSLGLAGGYEQYF. Complete variable domain (other parts from reference TRBV19 and TRBJ2-7): DGGITQSPKYLFRKEGQNVTLSCEQNLNHDAMYWYRQDPGQGLRLIYYSQIVNDFQKGDIAEGYSVSREKKESFPLTVTSAQKNPTAFYLCASSLGLAGGYEQYFGPGTRLTVT.

The chain has TRBV28 and TRBJ2-1, with 7 bases lining up with TRBD1. The V and J ends lost 5 bases and 1 base, in that order; junction bases with no gene match: 8. CDR3 length: 16 residues. CDR1 is MDHEN and CDR2 is SYDVKM in the germline V gene. CDR3 sequence: CASSARQGRSYNEQFF. CDR3 in DNA: TGTGCCAGCAGTGCCCGACAGGGTAGATCCTACAATGAGCAGTTCTTC.

This clone was seen only once. The chain recombines TRBV28 with TRBJ2-3; TRBD1 aligns across 7 bases. V was pared by 2 bases and J by 1 base, with 6 bases of the junction left unmatched. The V gene's germline CDR1 is MDHEN and CDR2 SYDVKM. The length of the CDR3 is 16 residues. As DNA, the CDR3 is TGTGCCAGCAGTTTAAAGGGGGCTGAGGGCACAGATACGCAGTATTTT. Translated, it gives CASSLKGAEGTDTQYF. Using reference TRBV28 and TRBJ2-3 for the parts outside the CDR3, the full variable domain is DVKVTQSSRYLVKRTGEKVFLECVQDMDHENMFWYRQDPGLGLRLIYFSYDVKMKEKGDIPEGYSVSREKKERFSLILESASTNQTSMYLCASSLKGAEGTDTQYFGPGTRLTVL.

The chain employs TRBV28 and TRBJ2-7; 9 bases line up with TRBD2. This CDR3 is built from 14 residues. From germline, CDR1 is MDHEN and CDR2 SYDVKM. After removal of 7 bases from V and 4 bases from J, the junction contained 8 bases not matched to a gene. The CDR3 DNA reads as TGTGCCAGCACCCCGACTAGCGGTGCTTACGAGCAGTACTTC. This translates into CASTPTSGAYEQYF.

The V gene is TRBV5-4, the J gene TRBJ1-3; 7 positions agree with TRBD1. There are 16 residues in the CDR3. Germline CDR1 and CDR2: SGHNT and YYREEE (reference sequence). The V gene end was trimmed by 4 bases and the J gene end by 0 bases; junction bases not matched to a gene: 7. The CDR3: CASSPDRAVSGNTIYF. CDR3 bases: TGTGCCAGCAGCCCCGACAGGGCAGTCTCTGGAAACACCATATATTTT.

The gene calls are TRBV6-5 and TRBJ1-3; D ambiguous. CDR3 size: 15 residues. V gave up 6 bases and J gave up 0 bases, with 12 bases separating them. The germline V gene has CDR1 MNHEY and CDR2 SVGAGI. The CDR3, as DNA: TGTGCCAGCAGCCGCACAGTGTTCTCTGGAAACACCATATATTTT. Protein sequence: CASSRTVFSGNTIYF.